This T cell receptor (beta chain) comes out of a study of neurological immune-mediated disorders. There are many counts of this clonotype. Each TCR transcript was tagged with a 10-nucleotide random UMI during 5'RACE. TCRdb fed the 5' RACE reads into MiXCR, producing one record per CDR3 protein. The sample has tens of thousands of distinct CDR3 sequences, over 9.5% seen once. The V end was cut by 5 bases, the J end by 6 bases, with 24 bases between. CDR1 DFQATT and CDR2 SNEGSKA come from the germline V gene (reference sequence). CDR3 size: 16 residues. The time point: longitudinal time-point 3. The chain employs TRBV20-1 and TRBJ2-3; D gene unclear. This receptor was identified in a male donor with HTLV-1-associated myelopathy (HAM/TSP). Sequenced: PBMCs. CDR3 residues: CSASRLDALVGDTQYF. CDR3 in DNA: TGCAGTGCTTCCCGCCTAGACGCGCTGGTAGGCGATACGCAGTATTTT.